This TCR beta chain was documented in a study of blood T cells in healthy people across ages (dated by TCRdb to 2013 to 2016). Concerning the study at large: In model experiments, roughly one uniquely barcoded TCR beta cDNA molecule per two T cells was captured by template switching. To avoid experimental bias, donors of different ages were randomly spread across the sequencing lanes. Two additional independent replicas of 1 million unique cDNA reads from the same blood draw were analyzed for two donors (one aged 18 to 30 and one aged 80 or older). The donors were divided into four age groups: young (average approximately 15 years), middle-aged (about 40), aged (approximately 64) and long-lived (around 87). The study measured age-related changes in TCR beta repertoire diversity using deep sequencing normalized with unique cDNA molecular identifiers. What the authors observed across the whole study: Estimates of total diversity based on one million sequenced T cells were regarded as lower bounds and as underestimates. The CMV infection status of donors was not known, potentially confounding age-related changes in expanded clonotypes. Observed TCR beta diversity per million T cells fell roughly linearly with age, and a significant reduction was already apparent by age roughly 40. Compared with the aged group, the long-lived group had more naive CD4+ T cells, fewer expanded clones and increased TCR diversity, a pattern suggesting age selection. The percentage of naive T cells measured by flow cytometry correlated strongly with observed TCR beta diversity. Conclusive comparison of naive and antigen-experienced compartments was prevented by the profiling of bulk unsorted PBMCs.

To note about this clonotype: Its antigen is still unknown. No quality values exist for individual bases; no much larger clone is one base distant.

The 39 donors, aged roughly 6 to 95 years, were systemically healthy Caucasian individuals from Russia. Approximately 11 milliliters of peripheral blood were drawn from each donor into EDTA-treated Vacutainer tubes. PBMCs were isolated by Ficoll-Paque density-gradient centrifugation, with at least 6 million obtained per sample. Total RNA, at least 6 micrograms per sample, was extracted from PBMCs with Trizol reagent. For every donor, flow cytometry on a PBMC aliquot measured the percentage of naive CD45RAhigh/CD27high T cells. Library creation used 5' RACE. Reads for this sample came from an Illumina HiSeq 2500. A second 7 to 11 cycle PCR used a sample-barcoded 5' primer and a J-beta primer mix. Each TCR beta cDNA molecule received a unique molecular identifier from a template-switch 5' adaptor carrying 12 random nucleotides. Each sample yielded at least 3 million CDR3-containing paired-end reads. All of the RNA was converted into first-strand cDNA using the Mint cDNA synthesis kit, with a TRBC-specific oligonucleotide serving as the primer. Following uracil-DNA glycosylase treatment, all cDNA underwent a first 18-cycle PCR with the universal primers M1SS and BC2_uni_R. The study's processing was this. For normalization, 1 million high-quality reads, each with a distinct molecular identifier, were randomly selected from each sample. Reads with shared molecular identifiers were discarded instead of being binned into consensus sequences. MiTCR, with a Q25 quality threshold and the strictest error-elimination algorithm, was used for CDR3 identification, clonotype clustering and error correction. A nonparametric unseen species model with Euler transformation was used to estimate lower-bound total TCR beta diversity. TCRdb itself trimmed the public reads at Q25 with fastp, ran MiXCR and retained productive beta chains. Rows with one shared CDR3 protein collapse into an entry with the most common genes and DNA. TCRdb, not the original authors, processed these V and J calls. The sample table records about 1.7 million distinct CDR3 sequences; 28% of these occur just once. Around 7.7% of the sample is taken by the ten largest.

This TCR was sampled from a woman between 25 and 40 years old in good health. Sequencing was carried out using blood.

The CDR3 region: CSALGGALGTDTQYF. The nucleotide sequence reads TGCAGTGCTTTAGGGGGGGCCCTGGGCACAGATACGCAGTATTTT. The chain employs TRBV20-1 and TRBJ2-3; D gene: possibly TRBD2, on 7 matching bases. The V and J ends are trimmed by 5 bases and 1 base, leaving 16 bases between them. For CDR1 and CDR2, the germline V gene (reference sequence) lists DFQATT and SNEGSKA. Including the terminal cysteine and phenylalanine, the CDR3 comprises 15 residues. Only CDR3 DNA is held: 45 bases, read in frame from base 1.